This record looks at one TCR beta chain sequence and its context. Original handling: Amplified reference gene primers provided the basis for estimating nucleated cell counts. Profiled with immunoSEQ multiplex PCR; TCRdb holds only in-frame clones, not every one. The DNA was the basis for D and trimming; V, J and clone size are from that table. The sample records about 120,000 clones, 82% being singletons. The sample originates from a study of blood T cell repertoires in COVID-19. Study in general: Italy, Spain and the United States were the sources of the convalescent and acute COVID-19 samples. PBMCs, B-cell-depleted T cells, or T cells provided the cDNA or gDNA that made up the material.

The receptor comes from a woman aged 70 to 79 with acute or convalescent COVID-19. The specimen sequenced was peripheral blood.

The CDR3 DNA sequence: TGTGCCAGCAGCTGGACTAGCGGGGGGAGTGACATTCAGTACTTC. Its translation is CASSWTSGGSDIQYF. The gene calls are TRBV11-2 and TRBJ2-4; 14 bases match TRBD2. Trimming at V came to 4 bases and at J to 8 bases, leaving 4 bases not matched to a gene. This CDR3 is built from 15 residues. Germline-derived CDR1 and CDR2 are SGHAT and FQNNGV.